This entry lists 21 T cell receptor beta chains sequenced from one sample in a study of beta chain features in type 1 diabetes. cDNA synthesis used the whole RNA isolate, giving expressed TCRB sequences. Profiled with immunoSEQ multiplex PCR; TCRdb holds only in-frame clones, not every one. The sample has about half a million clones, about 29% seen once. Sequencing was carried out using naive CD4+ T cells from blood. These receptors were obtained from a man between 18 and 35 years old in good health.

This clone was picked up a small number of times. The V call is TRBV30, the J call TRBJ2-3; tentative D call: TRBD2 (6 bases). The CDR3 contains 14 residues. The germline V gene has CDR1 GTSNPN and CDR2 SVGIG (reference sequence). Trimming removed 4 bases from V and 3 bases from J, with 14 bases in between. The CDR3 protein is CAWNGGRVTDTQYF. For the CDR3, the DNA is TGTGCCTGGAACGGAGGGCGGGTAACAGATACGCAGTATTTT.

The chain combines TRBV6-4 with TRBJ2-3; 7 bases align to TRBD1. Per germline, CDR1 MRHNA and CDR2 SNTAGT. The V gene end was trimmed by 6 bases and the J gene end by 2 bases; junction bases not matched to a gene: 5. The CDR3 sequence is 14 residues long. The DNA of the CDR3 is TGTGCCAGCAGGCCGGACAGGCTCACAGATACGCAGTATTTT. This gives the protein CASRPDRLTDTQYF.

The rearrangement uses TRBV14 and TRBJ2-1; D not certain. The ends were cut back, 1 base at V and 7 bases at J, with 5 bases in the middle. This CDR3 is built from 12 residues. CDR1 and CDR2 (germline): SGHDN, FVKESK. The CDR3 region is CASSQVRNEQFF. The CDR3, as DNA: TGTGCCAGCAGCCAAGTTAGGAATGAGCAGTTCTTC.

Written as DNA, the CDR3 is TGTGCCAGCAGCTTAGCCCGGGCAGGGGATCAGCCCCAGCATTTT. Translating gives CASSLARAGDQPQHF. The rearrangement joins TRBV7-9 to TRBJ1-5, with D maybe TRBD1 (6 bases). V shed 0 bases and J shed 5 bases, with 11 bases lying between them. The germline CDR1 and CDR2 sequences are SEHNR and FQNEAQ (reference sequence). CDR3 size: 15 residues.

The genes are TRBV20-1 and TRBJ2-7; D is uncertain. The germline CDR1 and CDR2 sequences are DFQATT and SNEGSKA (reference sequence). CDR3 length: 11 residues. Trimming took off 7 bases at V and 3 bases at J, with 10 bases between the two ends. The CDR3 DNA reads TGCAGTGTTGCGGCAGGCTACGAGCAGTACTTC. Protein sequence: CSVAAGYEQYF.

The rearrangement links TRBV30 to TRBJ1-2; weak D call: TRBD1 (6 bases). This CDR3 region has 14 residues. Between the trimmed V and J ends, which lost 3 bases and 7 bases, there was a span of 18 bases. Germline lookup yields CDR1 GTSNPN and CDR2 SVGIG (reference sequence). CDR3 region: CAWSPHRAEVGYTF. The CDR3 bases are TGTGCCTGGAGCCCCCACAGGGCTGAGGTTGGCTACACCTTC. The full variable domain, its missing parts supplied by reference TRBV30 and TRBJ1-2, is SQTIHQWPATLVQPVGSPLSLECTVEGTSNPNLYWYRQAAGRGLQLLFYSVGIGQISSEVPQNLSASRPQDRQFILSSKKLLLSDSGFYLCAWSPHRAEVGYTFGSGTRLTVV.

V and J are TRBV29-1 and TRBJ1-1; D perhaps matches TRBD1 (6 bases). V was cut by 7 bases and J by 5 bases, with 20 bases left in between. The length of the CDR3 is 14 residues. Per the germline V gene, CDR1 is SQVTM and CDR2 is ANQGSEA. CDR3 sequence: CSAALYRRGTEAFF. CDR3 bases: TGCAGCGCTGCCCTTTACAGGAGGGGGACTGAAGCTTTCTTT.

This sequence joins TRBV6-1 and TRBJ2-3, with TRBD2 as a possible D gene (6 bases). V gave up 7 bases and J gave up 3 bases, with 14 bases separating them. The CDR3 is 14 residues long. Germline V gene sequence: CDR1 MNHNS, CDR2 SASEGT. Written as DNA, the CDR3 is TGTGCCAGCAACCAGGGAGGTCGAACAGATACGCAGTATTTT. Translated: CASNQGGRTDTQYF.

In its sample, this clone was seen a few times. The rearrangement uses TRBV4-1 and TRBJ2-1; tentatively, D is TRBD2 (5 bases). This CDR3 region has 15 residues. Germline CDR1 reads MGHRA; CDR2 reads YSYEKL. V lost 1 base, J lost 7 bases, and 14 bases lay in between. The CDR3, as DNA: TGCGCCAGCAGCCAAGGGTCTAGCCGGAAGAATGAGCAGTTCTTC. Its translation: CASSQGSSRKNEQFF.

The DNA for the CDR3 is TGTGCCATCAGAACCGGGACAGGCTACGAGCAGTACTTC. It encodes CAIRTGTGYEQYF. This chain joins TRBV10-3 and TRBJ2-7, with 8 bases that match TRBD1. V gave up 6 bases and J gave up 3 bases; unmatched junction bases: 4. Germline CDR1 reads ENHRY; CDR2 reads SYGVKD. The CDR3 length is 13 residues.

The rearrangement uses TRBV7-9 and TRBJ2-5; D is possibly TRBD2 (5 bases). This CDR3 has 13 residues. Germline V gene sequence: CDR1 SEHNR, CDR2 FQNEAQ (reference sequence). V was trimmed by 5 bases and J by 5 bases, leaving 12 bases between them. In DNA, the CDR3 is TGTGCCAGCAGCCAAAGCGGCCCGGAGACCCAGTACTTC. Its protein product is CASSQSGPETQYF.

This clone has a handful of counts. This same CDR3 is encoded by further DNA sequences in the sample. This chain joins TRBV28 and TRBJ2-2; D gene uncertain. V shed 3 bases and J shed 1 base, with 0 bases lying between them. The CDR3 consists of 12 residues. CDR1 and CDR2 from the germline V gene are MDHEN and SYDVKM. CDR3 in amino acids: CASSLNTGELFF. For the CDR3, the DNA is TGTGCCAGCAGTTTGAACACCGGGGAGCTGTTTTTT.

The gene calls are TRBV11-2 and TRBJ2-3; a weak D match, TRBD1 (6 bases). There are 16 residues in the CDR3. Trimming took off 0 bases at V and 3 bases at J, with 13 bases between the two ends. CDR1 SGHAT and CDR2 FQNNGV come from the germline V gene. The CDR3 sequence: CASSLDDGRGTDTQYF. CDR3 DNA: TGTGCCAGCAGCTTAGATGACGGCAGGGGTACAGATACGCAGTATTTT.

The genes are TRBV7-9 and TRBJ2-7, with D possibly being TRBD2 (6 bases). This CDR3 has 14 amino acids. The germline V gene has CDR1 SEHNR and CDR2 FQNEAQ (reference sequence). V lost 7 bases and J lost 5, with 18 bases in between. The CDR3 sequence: CASTPWGENNEQYF. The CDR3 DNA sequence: TGTGCCAGCACCCCGTGGGGGGAGAATAACGAGCAGTACTTC.

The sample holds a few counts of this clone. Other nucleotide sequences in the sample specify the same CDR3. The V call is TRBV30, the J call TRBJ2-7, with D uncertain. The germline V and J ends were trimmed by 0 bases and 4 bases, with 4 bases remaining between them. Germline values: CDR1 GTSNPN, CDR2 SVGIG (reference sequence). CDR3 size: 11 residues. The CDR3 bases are TGTGCCTGGAGTGTCGGGTACGAGCAGTACTTC. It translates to CAWSVGYEQYF.

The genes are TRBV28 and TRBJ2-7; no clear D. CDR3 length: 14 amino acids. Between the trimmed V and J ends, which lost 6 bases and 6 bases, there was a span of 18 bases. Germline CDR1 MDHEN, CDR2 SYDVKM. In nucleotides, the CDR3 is TGTGCCAGCAGCCTGGGTAGTTGGAGCTCCGAGCAGTACTTC. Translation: CASSLGSWSSEQYF.

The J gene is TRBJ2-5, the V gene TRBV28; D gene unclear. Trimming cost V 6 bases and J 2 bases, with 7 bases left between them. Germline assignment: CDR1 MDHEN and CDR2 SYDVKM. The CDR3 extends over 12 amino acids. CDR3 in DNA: TGTGCCAGCAGCGTACAACAAGAGACCCAGTACTTC. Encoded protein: CASSVQQETQYF.

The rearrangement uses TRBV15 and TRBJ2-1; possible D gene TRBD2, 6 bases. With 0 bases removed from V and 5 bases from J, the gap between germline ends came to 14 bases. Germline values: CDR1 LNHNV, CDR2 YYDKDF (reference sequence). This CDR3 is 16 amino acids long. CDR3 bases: TGTGCCACCAGCAGAGATCTAGCCCCGGGGGACAATGAGCAGTTCTTC. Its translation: CATSRDLAPGDNEQFF.

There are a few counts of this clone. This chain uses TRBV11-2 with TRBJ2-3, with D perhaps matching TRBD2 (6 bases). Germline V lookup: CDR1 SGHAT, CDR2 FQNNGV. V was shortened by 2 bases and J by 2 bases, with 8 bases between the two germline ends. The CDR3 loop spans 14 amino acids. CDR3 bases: TGTGCCAGCAGCTTACGCGGGATCACAGATACGCAGTATTTT. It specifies CASSLRGITDTQYF.

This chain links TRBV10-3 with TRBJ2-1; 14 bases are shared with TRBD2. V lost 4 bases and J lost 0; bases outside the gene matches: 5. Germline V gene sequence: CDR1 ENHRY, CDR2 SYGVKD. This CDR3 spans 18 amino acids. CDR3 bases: TGTGCCATCAGTGTAGGACTAGCGGGAGGATTCTCCTACAATGAGCAGTTCTTC. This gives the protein CAISVGLAGGFSYNEQFF.

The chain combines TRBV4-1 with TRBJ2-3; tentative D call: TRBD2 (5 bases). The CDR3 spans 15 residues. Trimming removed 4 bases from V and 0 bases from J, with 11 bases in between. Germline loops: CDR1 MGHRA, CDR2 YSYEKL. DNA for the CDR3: TGCGCCAGCAGCCTAGTCTGGACTAGCACAGATACGCAGTATTTT. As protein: CASSLVWTSTDTQYF.